This passage covers 2 T cell receptor beta chains from one sample sequenced in a study of T cells after yellow fever vaccination. TCRdb reprocessed the 5' RACE reads via MiXCR and lists one record per CDR3 protein. Here the sample spans approximately 10,000 distinct CDR3 sequences, 4.5% to 5.5% being singletons. The material sequenced was PBMCs, either bulk or a sorted T-cell subset (CD4+, CD8+, memory, or dextramer-sorted; not recorded which), taken around 16 days after the first yellow fever vaccination. All receptors derive from a man aged 18 to 30 who received the YFV17D yellow fever vaccine.

This clonotype was picked up many times. The rearrangement links TRBV5-1 to TRBJ2-3; 13 bases match TRBD2. J lost 4 bases, V lost 0 bases, and 2 bases had no gene match. This CDR3 has 16 residues. Germline V gene sequence: CDR1 SGHRS, CDR2 YFSETQ. The CDR3 nucleotides are TGCGCCAGCAGCTTGGCCACTAGCGGGGGGGCAGATACGCAGTATTTT. Its protein is CASSLATSGGADTQYF.

At least ten counts were recorded for this clonotype. In DNA form, the CDR3 reads TGTGCCAGCAGTACCTTGGGCGGGCCTAAGGCGGGGAGTGGCTACACCTTC. Translation: CASSTLGGPKAGSGYTF. The chain recombines TRBV12-3 or TRBV12-4 with TRBJ1-2; D not certain. Trimming left V 5 bases short and J 7 bases short, with 26 bases between. This CDR3 is 17 amino acids long.